The source of this TCR beta chain is a study of Ad26.COV2.S vaccination and SARS-CoV-2 variants (dated by TCRdb to about 2021). Broadly, across the study: Vaccine-arm donors came from COV1001, a multicentre, randomized, double-blind, placebo-controlled phase I-IIa trial of Ad26.COV2.S in healthy adults. Ad26.COV2.S was given intramuscularly at 5x10^10 or 1x10^11 viral particles, as a single shot or as two shots 56 days apart. The specificity and breadth of SARS-CoV-2-reactive T cell receptors after Ad26.COV2.S vaccination were assessed by TCRbeta repertoire sequencing. A total of around 32 samples were included in the TCR-sequenced set, comprising approximately 20 Ad26.COV2.S vaccine recipients, 5 placebo recipients and 8 SARS-CoV-2 convalescent individuals. Trial participants were randomized into five groups of five, in which low-dose or high-dose Ad26.COV2.S was given once or twice, or placebo was given on both occasions. Investigators remained blinded to trial group allocation during experiments and outcome assessment. General conclusions and limits of the study: Spike-specific TCR breadth was higher in Ad26.COV2.S recipients than in placebo recipients (P = 0.0014). Comparable non-spike TCR breadth was observed between vaccine and placebo recipients, consistent with only spike being contained in the vaccine. The study was not powered to compare responses between vaccine doses or regimens. According to the authors, total T cell responses may have been underestimated by the TCR breadth and depth analyses. Substantial breadth of spike-specific CD8+ and CD4+ T cell responses was reported after vaccination.

The immunoSEQ Assay was the method used to sequence TCRbeta CDR3 regions. After extraction, genomic DNA underwent amplification by bias-controlled multiplex PCR, followed by high-throughput sequencing. The authors' analysis ran thus. To quantify the absolute abundance of every unique TCRbeta CDR3 region, sequences were collapsed and filtered. Usable DNA was measured by amplifying reference genes present in all nucleated cells, and TCRbeta template counts were normalized to that usable DNA to estimate T cell fraction. Repertoire TCRs were annotated as SARS-CoV-2-specific by exact matching of V gene, CDR3 amino acid sequence and J gene to a known reactive TCR set. The reference SARS-CoV-2 TCR set was obtained from MIRA and was filtered for enrichment in COVID-19-positive ImmuneCODE repertoires, whereby public or cross-reactive TCRs were removed. Based on the MIRA antigens, annotated TCRs were further analysed at the level of specific ORF or position within ORF. Breadth was defined as annotated unique rearrangements over total unique productive rearrangements; depth was the summed frequency of those rearrangements. TCR breadth was compared between groups using two-sided Wilcoxon rank-sum tests. TCRdb stores this immuneACCESS table with in-frame sequences only. Part of the clones is absent; in the studies checked, under half of the shortfall reflects unresolved V genes, and no reason is known for the rest. Clonal size and the V and J genes are those of that table, whereas D and trimming came from the DNA. For this sample the table gives hundreds of thousands of clones, of which 89% were detected only once. The top ten clonotypes cover about 1.5% of the sample.

In light of the paper, this sample's treatment or condition label describes: some 20 received Ad26.COV2.S at low or high dose, single or two shots; five or six received placebo; per-sample allocation not given. For vaccine and placebo recipients, the sequenced repertoires came from samples collected on day 63 after the first injection. Between 29 July and 7 August 2020, Cohort 1b enrolled about 27 adults aged 18-55 years at one site in Boston, USA. Ad26.COV2.S was a replication-incompetent adenovirus type 26 vector that expressed a prefusion-stabilized SARS-CoV-2 spike protein derived from the original Wuhan strain. The germline V gene (reference sequence) yields LNHDA for CDR1 and SQIVND for CDR2. The CDR3 starts with the cysteine, ends with the phenylalanine, and has 13 residues. The kept DNA is CDR3 alone, 39 bases in frame from the first base. V loses 6 bases at its end and J loses 5 bases; junction bases beyond the gene matches: 6.

This clone has only one observation. What antigen it recognizes has not been identified. No base quality values were provided; no much bigger clone lies one nucleotide off. The chain joins TRBV19 to TRBJ2-5, with 7 junctional bases fitting TRBD2. The sample here was peripheral blood, taken in a trial of Ad26.COV2.S vaccine versus placebo. This sequence originates from a person aged 18-60 years who received the Ad26.COV2.S COVID-19 vaccine or a placebo. The DNA sequence reads TGTGCCAGTAGGAGTTTCGGGGGGGAGACCCAGTACTTC. Its translation reads: CASRSFGGETQYF.